These 25 T cell receptor beta chains share one sample of origin, sequenced in a study of shared clonotypes between healthy human individuals. TCRdb keeps only in-frame clones here, not all; method: immunoSEQ multiplex PCR. The sample shows approximately 350,000 clones, roughly 96% of them seen only once. The sequencing sample was made of memory CD8+ T cells sorted from blood. Noted subset: CD45RO+ cells pooled with CCR7-negative TemRA cells. Receptor source: a man aged 25-40 years in good health.

The chain couples TRBV18 to TRBJ2-6; possibly TRBD1 for D (7 bases). This CDR3 spans 16 amino acids. Germline assignment: CDR1 KGHSH and CDR2 LQKENI. V was clipped by 10 bases and J by 4 bases, with 20 bases between them. The CDR3 protein is CATDRVRGAGANVLTF. The CDR3 DNA is TGTGCCACCGACCGCGTCAGGGGGGCAGGGGCCAACGTCCTGACTTTC. Based on the CDR3 plus reference TRBV18 and TRBJ2-6, the full variable domain is NAGVMQNPRHLVRRRGQEARLRCSPMKGHSHVYWYRQLPEEGLKFMVYLQKENIIDESGMPKERFSAEFPKEGPSILRIQQVVRGDSAAYFCATDRVRGAGANVLTFGAGSRLTVL.

The rearrangement links TRBV5-4 to TRBJ2-1, with D perhaps TRBD2 (5 bases). From germline, CDR1 is SGHNT and CDR2 YYREEE (reference sequence). Trimming removed 4 bases at V and 0 bases at J, with 14 bases between. The CDR3 runs 16 residues. CDR3 sequence (DNA): TGTGCCAGCAGCCGGATGAGCGGCAGCTCCTACAATGAGCAGTTCTTC. This sequence encodes CASSRMSGSSYNEQFF.

This clone was seen a single time. This chain uses TRBV2 with TRBJ2-5; no definite D call. V was trimmed by 2 bases and J by 1 base, leaving 17 bases between them. Germline V gene lookup returns CDR1 SNHLY and CDR2 FYNNEI. This CDR3 region has 17 residues. DNA for the CDR3: TGTGCCAGCAGTGAATTTTTTATTTCGCCTACCCAAGAGACCCAGTACTTC. It is translated as CASSEFFISPTQETQYF.

This clone was observed a single time. The chain joins TRBV11-2 to TRBJ2-1; D remains ambiguous. The CDR3 contains 15 residues. Trimming pared 5 bases from V and 9 bases from J, leaving 20 bases between. In germline, CDR1 is SGHAT, CDR2 FQNNGV. The CDR3 region is CASSPVGSASGEQFF. DNA of the CDR3: TGTGCCAGCAGCCCCGTAGGTTCGGCTTCGGGTGAGCAGTTCTTC. Drawing the rest from reference TRBV11-2 and TRBJ2-1, the complete variable domain is EAGVAQSPRYKIIEKRQSVAFWCNPISGHATLYWYQQILGQGPKLLIQFQNNGVVDDSQLPKDRFSAERLKGVDSTLKIQPAKLEDSAVYLCASSPVGSASGEQFFGPGTRLTVL.

This clone was seen just once. The chain uses TRBV25-1 and TRBJ2-7; a possible D gene is TRBD1 (8 bases). This CDR3 spans 14 amino acids. CDR1 is MGHDK, CDR2 SYGVNS, per germline. V was clipped by 0 bases and J by 8 bases, with 14 bases between them. For the CDR3, the DNA is TGTGCCAGCAGTGAATATGGACAGGGAGGGAAGCAGTACTTC. Protein: CASSEYGQGGKQYF.

The V gene is TRBV15, the J gene TRBJ2-1, with D tentatively TRBD2 (6 bases). There are 15 residues in the CDR3. V lost 1 base, J lost 5 bases, and 12 bases lay in between. Germline-derived CDR1 and CDR2 are LNHNV and YYDKDF (reference sequence). CDR3 sequence reads: CATSRAAGLNNEQFF. As DNA, the CDR3 is TGTGCCACCAGCAGAGCTGCGGGACTTAACAATGAGCAGTTCTTC. The variable domain in full, completed from reference TRBV15 and TRBJ2-1, reads DAMVIQNPRYQVTQFGKPVTLSCSQTLNHNVMYWYQQKSSQAPKLLFHYYDKDFNNEADTPDNFQSRRPNTSFCFLDIRSPGLGDTAMYLCATSRAAGLNNEQFFGPGTRLTVL.

The chain has TRBV10-1 and TRBJ2-4; 9 nucleotides align to TRBD1. CDR1 and CDR2 (germline): WNHNN, SYGVQD (reference sequence). This CDR3 is built from 15 residues. With V trimmed by 0 bases and J by 6 bases, 3 bases remained unmatched. The CDR3 loop is CASSESEGQGNIQYF. CDR3 DNA: TGCGCCAGCAGTGAGTCCGAGGGACAGGGAAACATTCAGTACTTC.

The chain links TRBV10-2 to TRBJ2-7, with D uncertain. With 2 bases removed from V and 7 bases from J, the gap between germline ends came to 6 bases. The CDR3 totals 11 residues. Looked up from germline, CDR1 is WSHSY and CDR2 is SAAADI. CDR3 protein: CASSEIREQYF. CDR3 bases: TGCGCCAGCAGTGAGATCCGAGAGCAGTACTTC.

CDR3: CASSLRTSGTDTQYF. CDR3 sequence (DNA): TGTGCCAGCAGTTTAAGGACTAGCGGCACAGATACGCAGTATTTT. The chain recombines TRBV28 with TRBJ2-3; 9 nucleotides line up with TRBD2. This CDR3 region has 15 residues. Germline loops: CDR1 MDHEN, CDR2 SYDVKM. Unmatched junction bases numbered 1, after V lost 2 bases and J lost 1 base.

This chain's CDR3 is CASSLGLAGETQYF. CDR3 in DNA: TGTGCCAGCAGCTTGGGACTAGCGGGAGAGACCCAGTACTTC. This chain joins TRBV5-6 and TRBJ2-5, with 10 bases aligning to TRBD2. The CDR3 consists of 14 residues. The J segment lost 4 bases and the V segment lost 0 bases, leaving 0 bases of the junction unmatched. The germline V gene encodes CDR1 SGHDT and CDR2 YYEEEE. Full variable domain (remainder filled in from reference TRBV5-6 and TRBJ2-5): DAGVTQSPTHLIKTRGQQVTLRCSPKSGHDTVSWYQQALGQGPQFIFQYYEEEERQRGNFPDRFSGHQFPNYSSELNVNALLLGDSALYLCASSLGLAGETQYFGPGTRLLVL.

The chain carries TRBV11-2 and TRBJ2-3; D is possibly TRBD2 (5 bases). V was clipped by 1 base and J by 2 bases, with 10 bases between them. Germline V gene lookup returns CDR1 SGHAT and CDR2 FQNNGV. The CDR3 contains 15 residues. CDR3 residues: CASSLAALATDTQYF. CDR3 nucleotide sequence: TGTGCCAGCAGCTTAGCGGCGCTAGCCACAGATACGCAGTATTTT.

The V gene is TRBV5-1, the J gene TRBJ2-3; 7 bases match TRBD1. The J segment lost 4 bases and the V segment lost 1 base, leaving 6 bases of the junction unmatched. The CDR3 has 15 amino acids. Germline V gives CDR1 SGHRS, CDR2 YFSETQ. CDR3 nucleotide sequence: TGCGCCAGCAGCTTGCTGGACAGGAGCGCAGATACGCAGTATTTT. It codes for CASSLLDRSADTQYF.

This clone was recorded once. The CDR3 bases are TGTGCCAGCAGCTTGAACGGGAGAAGTATAGATACGCAGTATTTT. Protein sequence: CASSLNGRSIDTQYF. The chain couples TRBV5-4 to TRBJ2-3; weak D call: TRBD2 (6 bases). V gave up 1 base and J gave up 5 bases, with 14 bases separating them. CDR3 length equals 15 residues. The germline V gene encodes CDR1 SGHNT and CDR2 YYREEE (reference sequence).

The rearrangement uses TRBV28 and TRBJ1-1, with D unclear. CDR3 length: 12 residues. V shed 6 bases and J shed 3 bases, with 8 bases lying between them. The V gene's germline CDR1 is MDHEN and CDR2 SYDVKM. CDR3: CASRGLYTEAFF. As DNA, the CDR3 is TGTGCCAGCAGAGGGCTGTACACTGAAGCTTTCTTT.

The chain carries TRBV28 and TRBJ2-7, with 7 bases fitting TRBD2. Germline lookup yields CDR1 MDHEN and CDR2 SYDVKM. With V trimmed by 1 base and J by 2 bases, 5 bases remained unmatched. This CDR3 spans 15 amino acids. The CDR3 DNA is TGTGCCAGCAGTTTATCAGCGGGATTTACCTACGAGCAGTACTTC. Translated: CASSLSAGFTYEQYF.

The chain links TRBV9 to TRBJ2-1; 7 bases map to TRBD2. CDR1 is SGDLS and CDR2 is YYNGEE in the germline V gene. V shed 1 base, J shed 7 bases, and the junction held 11 bases outside the gene matches. The CDR3 length is 16 residues. The CDR3 region has the DNA TGTGCCAGCAGCGTATGGGGGGAGGGCCCTGGTAATGAGCAGTTCTTC. Its translation: CASSVWGEGPGNEQFF.

With regard to this clone: Other DNA variants within this sample encode the same CDR3. The rearrangement links TRBV5-1 to TRBJ2-5; D not resolved. Germline lookup yields CDR1 SGHRS and CDR2 YFSETQ. Trimming pared 0 bases from V and 1 base from J, leaving 4 bases between. The CDR3 spans 13 residues. CDR3 in amino acids: CASSLASQETQYF. DNA for the CDR3: TGCGCCAGCAGCTTGGCCAGCCAAGAGACCCAGTACTTC.

This rearrangement joins TRBV28 to TRBJ2-1, with D perhaps matching TRBD2 (6 bases). CDR3 size: 15 residues. V lost 6 bases to trimming and J lost 3 bases, with 15 bases between them. Germline V gene data show CDR1 as MDHEN and CDR2 as SYDVKM. The CDR3 spells CASSQTGTYYNEQFF. CDR3 bases: TGTGCCAGCAGCCAGACCGGGACTTACTACAATGAGCAGTTCTTC.

About this clone: Other DNA sequences in this specimen translate into the identical CDR3. This chain connects TRBV29-1 to TRBJ2-7; either TRBD1 or TRBD2 may fit D (6 bases each). CDR3 length: 15 amino acids. From germline, CDR1 is SQVTM and CDR2 ANQGSEA. The V end lost 7 bases, the J end lost 7 bases, and 26 bases lay between the germline ends. The CDR3 coding sequence is TGCAGCGCCTCCCCTCGATGGGGGGCTTCGGGGGAGCAGTACTTC. Translated: CSASPRWGASGEQYF.

This chain uses TRBV19 with TRBJ2-1; 8 nucleotides align to TRBD2. Per germline, CDR1 LNHDA and CDR2 SQIVND (reference sequence). CDR3 length equals 17 residues. V was pared by 6 bases and J by 8 bases, with 18 bases of the junction left unmatched. The CDR3 nucleotides are TGTGCCAGTAGCGGCCCCGGGAGGGCTACCCGGAAGGATGAGCAGTTCTTC. Protein product: CASSGPGRATRKDEQFF.

The chain has TRBV7-9 and TRBJ1-1; TRBD1 is a possible D gene (5 bases). With 5 bases removed from V and 4 bases from J, the gap between germline ends came to 17 bases. CDR3 length: 15 residues. Germline assignment: CDR1 SEHNR and CDR2 FQNEAQ (reference sequence). This CDR3 reads CASSPDGARSTEAFF. The CDR3 bases are TGTGCCAGCAGCCCAGACGGGGCGCGGAGCACTGAAGCTTTCTTT. The full variable domain, in which reference TRBV7-9 and TRBJ1-1 provide the parts outside the CDR3, is DTGVSQNPRHKITKRGQNVTFRCDPISEHNRLYWYRQTLGQGPEFLTYFQNEAQLEKSRLLSDRFSAERPKGSFSTLEIQRTEQGDSAMYLCASSPDGARSTEAFFGQGTRLTVV.

This chain uses TRBV11-2 with TRBJ2-7; 9 bases are a match to TRBD2. Germline CDR1 reads SGHAT; CDR2 reads FQNNGV. The CDR3 consists of 14 residues. Trimming cost V 7 bases and J 6 bases; bases outside gene matches: 10. CDR3 sequence (DNA): TGTGCCAGCAATTCGCGGGAGGGCCGTAGCGAGCAGTACTTC. The encoded protein is CASNSREGRSEQYF.

The chain joins TRBV7-2 to TRBJ2-7, with 7 bases matching TRBD1. CDR1 is SGHTA and CDR2 is FQGNSA in the germline V gene. This CDR3 has 13 amino acids. Losses at the gene ends were 5 bases for V and 2 bases for J; bases not matched to a gene: 3. This chain's CDR3 is CASSRRGTYEQYF. The CDR3 DNA follows: TGTGCCAGCAGCCGCAGGGGGACCTACGAGCAGTACTTC.

The V gene is TRBV30, the J gene TRBJ2-7; no firm D call. The length of the CDR3 is 13 residues. V shed 0 bases and J shed 7 bases, with 13 bases lying between them. Germline CDR1 reads GTSNPN; CDR2 reads SVGIG (reference sequence). CDR3 in DNA: TGTGCCTGGAGTGTACGTAGGGTGGGTGAGCAGTACTTC. It encodes CAWSVRRVGEQYF.

CDR3 coding DNA: TGTGCCAGTAGTAAGGAGGGTAGCAATCAGCCCCAGCATTTT. Translated: CASSKEGSNQPQHF. The chain links TRBV19 to TRBJ1-5; the D is unclear. CDR1 LNHDA and CDR2 SQIVND come from the germline V gene (reference sequence). V was shortened by 4 bases and J by 0 bases, with 7 bases between the two germline ends. The CDR3 covers 14 residues.